The following is a TCR beta chain sequence with its context. Its antigen is as yet unknown. Assay: immunoSEQ multiplex PCR; the TCRdb copy retains only in-frame clones and omits some. This table has tens of thousands of clones, 85% appearing once. The cohort excluded patients with autoimmune disease history or systemic immunosuppression. The data derive from a study of OX40 agonist ivuxolimab in advanced cancers. Study results and caveats: Partial responders at 0.1-3.0 mg/kg had among the lowest clonal expansion.

The sequencing used CD4+ or CD8+ T cells sorted from blood, collected in a trial of the OX40 agonist ivuxolimab. The receptor was derived from an adult with an advanced solid tumor such as melanoma, head and neck, liver or kidney cancer.

CDR3 sequence (DNA): TGTGCCAGTGGTCAAGCGGGAGGTACGATCGGGGAGCTGTTTTTT. Translating gives CASGQAGGTIGELFF. The chain joins TRBV19 to TRBJ2-2, with 9 bases matching TRBD2. The CDR3 is 15 residues long. J lost 7 bases, V lost 8 bases, and 11 bases had no gene match. The germline V gene has CDR1 LNHDA and CDR2 SQIVND (reference sequence).